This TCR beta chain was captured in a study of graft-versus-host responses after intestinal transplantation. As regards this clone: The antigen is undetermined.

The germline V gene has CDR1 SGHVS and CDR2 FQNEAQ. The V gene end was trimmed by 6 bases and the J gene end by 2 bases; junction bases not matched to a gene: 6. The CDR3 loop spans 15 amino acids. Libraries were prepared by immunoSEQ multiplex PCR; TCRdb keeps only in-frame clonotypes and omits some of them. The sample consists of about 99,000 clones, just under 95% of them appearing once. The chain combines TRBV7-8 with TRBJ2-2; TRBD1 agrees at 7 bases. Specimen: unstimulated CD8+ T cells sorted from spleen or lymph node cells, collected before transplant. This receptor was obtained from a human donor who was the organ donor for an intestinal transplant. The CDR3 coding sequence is TGTGCCAGCAGACGACAGGGACCAAACACCGGGGAGCTGTTTTTT. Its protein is CASRRQGPNTGELFF.